A selection of T cell receptor beta chains follows, all from one sample in a study of identical twins. TCRdb fed the 5' RACE reads into MiXCR, producing one record per CDR3 protein. Among 520,000 or so distinct CDR3 sequences, around 20% were seen once, and the ten largest hold roughly 0.91%. The same data also contributed to another study, on T cells expressing NK-cell markers.

The specimen was CD4+ T cells sorted from blood. The receptors here all came from a woman in her late teens or twenties in good health. The CDR3 runs from the conserved cysteine through the conserved F or W. Fields, in order: clone size, J gene, D gene, V gene, CDR3 protein, CDR3 DNA. A D gene is named only where the DNA matches it firmly. Clone size appears in some rows only: once, few, many, or a class for an expanded clone.

clone size: -
J gene: TRBJ1-5
D gene: TRBD1
V gene: TRBV7-6
CDR3 protein: CASSDYRDRVNQPQHF
CDR3 DNA: TGTGCCAGCAGCGACTACCGGGACAGGGTCAATCAGCCCCAGCATTTT

clone size: -
J gene: TRBJ2-4
D gene: -
V gene: TRBV5-3
CDR3 protein: CARSPLCGYIAKNIQYF
CDR3 DNA: TGTGCCAGAAGCCCCCTATGTGGCTACATAGCCAAAAACATTCAGTACTTC

clone size: -
J gene: TRBJ1-1
D gene: -
V gene: TRBV29-1
CDR3 protein: CSVEPLKGTEAFF
CDR3 DNA: TGCAGCGTTGAACCGCTTAAGGGGACTGAAGCTTTCTTT

clone size: few
J gene: TRBJ2-1
D gene: -
V gene: TRBV6-1
CDR3 protein: CASRPLQGPYNEQFF
CDR3 DNA: TGTGCCAGCAGACCGCTCCAGGGACCTTACAATGAGCAGTTCTTC

clone size: few
J gene: TRBJ1-5
D gene: -
V gene: TRBV6-1
CDR3 protein: CASSQGRGSNQPQHF
CDR3 DNA: TGTGCCAGCAGTCAGGGTAGGGGGAGCAATCAGCCCCAGCATTTT

clone size: -
J gene: TRBJ2-7
D gene: -
V gene: TRBV20-1
CDR3 protein: CSAVRGRYEQYF
CDR3 DNA: TGCAGTGCTGTACGCGGGCGGTACGAGCAGTACTTC

clone size: -
J gene: TRBJ1-5
D gene: TRBD1
V gene: TRBV6-1
CDR3 protein: CASRALGQGDQPQHF
CDR3 DNA: TGTGCCAGCAGGGCTCTTGGACAGGGGGATCAGCCCCAGCATTTT

clone size: -
J gene: TRBJ1-6
D gene: -
V gene: TRBV6-1
CDR3 protein: CASSDRWKNSPLHF
CDR3 DNA: TGTGCCAGCAGTGACAGGTGGAAAAATTCACCCCTCCACTTT

clone size: many
J gene: TRBJ2-1
D gene: TRBD2
V gene: TRBV24-1
CDR3 protein: CATSDPGLAGDEQFF
CDR3 DNA: TGTGCCACCAGTGACCCCGGGCTAGCGGGAGATGAGCAGTTCTTC

clone size: few
J gene: TRBJ2-7
D gene: -
V gene: TRBV6-8
CDR3 protein: CASSLSTNYEQYF
CDR3 DNA: TGTGCCAGCAGCCTATCTACAAACTACGAGCAGTACTTC

clone size: -
J gene: TRBJ2-1
D gene: -
V gene: TRBV30
CDR3 protein: CAWSGYHEQFF
CDR3 DNA: TGTGCCTGGAGTGGATATCATGAGCAGTTCTTC

clone size: once
J gene: TRBJ2-1
D gene: TRBD2
V gene: TRBV24-1
CDR3 protein: CATSDRGTSNEQFF
CDR3 DNA: TGTGCCACCAGTGATCGCGGGACTAGTAATGAGCAGTTCTTC

clone size: -
J gene: TRBJ2-1
D gene: -
V gene: TRBV6-5
CDR3 protein: CASSYTGLYNEQFF
CDR3 DNA: TGTGCCAGCAGTTATACGGGACTGTACAATGAGCAGTTCTTC

clone size: -
J gene: TRBJ1-5
D gene: -
V gene: TRBV7-2
CDR3 protein: CASSPDRRQPQHF
CDR3 DNA: TGTGCAAGCAGCCCTGACAGGCGGCAGCCCCAGCATTTT

clone size: -
J gene: TRBJ2-7
D gene: TRBD1
V gene: TRBV12-3/TRBV12-4
CDR3 protein: CASSLQQGTGEQYF
CDR3 DNA: TGTGCCAGCAGTTTACAACAGGGGACGGGCGAGCAGTACTTC

clone size: few
J gene: TRBJ2-1
D gene: -
V gene: TRBV20-1
CDR3 protein: CSTKGGYNEQFF
CDR3 DNA: TGCAGCACAAAGGGGGGGTACAATGAGCAGTTCTTC

clone size: -
J gene: TRBJ2-2
D gene: TRBD2
V gene: TRBV10-3
CDR3 protein: CATRLAGGSSGELFF
CDR3 DNA: TGTGCCACCCGACTAGCGGGAGGGTCGAGCGGGGAGCTGTTTTTT

clone size: many
J gene: TRBJ1-4
D gene: -
V gene: TRBV20-1
CDR3 protein: CSASTGNEKLFF
CDR3 DNA: TGCAGTGCTAGTACAGGGAATGAAAAACTGTTTTTT